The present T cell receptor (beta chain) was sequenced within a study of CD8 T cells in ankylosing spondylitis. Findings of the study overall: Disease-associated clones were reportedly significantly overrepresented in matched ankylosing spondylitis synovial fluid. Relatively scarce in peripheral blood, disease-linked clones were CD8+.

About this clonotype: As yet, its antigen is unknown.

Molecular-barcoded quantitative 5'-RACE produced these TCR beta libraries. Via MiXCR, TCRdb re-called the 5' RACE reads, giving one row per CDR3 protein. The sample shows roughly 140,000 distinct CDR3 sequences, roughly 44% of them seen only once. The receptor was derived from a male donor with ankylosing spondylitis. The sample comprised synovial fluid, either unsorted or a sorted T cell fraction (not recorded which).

The CDR3: CASSVVTGRGYTF. CDR3 coding DNA: TGTGCCAGCAGCGTAGTGACAGGTAGAGGCTACACCTTC. V is TRBV9 and J is TRBJ1-2, with a weak D call TRBD1 (6 bases). Between the trimmed V and J ends, which lost 0 bases and 8 bases, there was a span of 11 bases. Germline assignment: CDR1 SGDLS and CDR2 YYNGEE. CDR3 length: 13 residues.